A single sample is the source of the 3 T cell receptor beta chains below, sequenced in a study of blood T cell repertoires in COVID-19. The table came from immunoSEQ multiplex PCR; TCRdb's copy has only in-frame clones and leaves some out. The data contain 100,000 to 150,000 clones, around four fifths of them singletons. The sample consisted of peripheral blood. All receptors derive from a human donor in a cohort sampled during active COVID-19.

The J gene is TRBJ2-1, the V gene TRBV7-9; a weak D match, TRBD1 (5 bases). V was clipped by 3 bases and J by 5 bases, with 20 bases between them. Germline loops: CDR1 SEHNR, CDR2 FQNEAQ (reference sequence). The CDR3 is made up of 17 amino acids. Here the CDR3 reads CASSLGRFRIGDNEQFF. The DNA of the CDR3 is TGTGCCAGCAGCTTGGGGCGGTTCCGCATCGGTGACAATGAGCAGTTCTTC.

This rearrangement joins TRBV30 to TRBJ1-3, with TRBD1 matching over 7 bases. Germline-derived CDR1 and CDR2 are GTSNPN and SVGIG (reference sequence). V lost 3 bases, J lost 1 base, and 9 bases stayed unmatched. The CDR3 is made up of 16 amino acids. In DNA, the CDR3 is TGTGCCTGGAGGGTTGGTGACAGGGTGTCTGGAAACACCATATATTTT. Residues: CAWRVGDRVSGNTIYF. Using reference TRBV30 and TRBJ1-3 for the parts outside the CDR3, the full variable domain is SQTIHQWPATLVQPVGSPLSLECTVEGTSNPNLYWYRQAAGRGLQLLFYSVGIGQISSEVPQNLSASRPQDRQFILSSKKLLLSDSGFYLCAWRVGDRVSGNTIYFGEGSWLTVV.

On this clone: An end of the junction differs from the germline gene, which may be a read error. V usage is TRBV3-1 (or the pseudogene TRBV3-2) and J usage is TRBJ2-6; TRBD1 aligns across 10 bases. The V gene's germline CDR1 is LGHDT and CDR2 YNNKEL (reference sequence). CDR3 length: 15 amino acids. This chain's CDR3 is CAGTGDEPRANVLTF. The CDR3 nucleotides are TGCGCGGGGACAGGGGACGAACCCAGGGCCAACGTCCTGACTTTC.